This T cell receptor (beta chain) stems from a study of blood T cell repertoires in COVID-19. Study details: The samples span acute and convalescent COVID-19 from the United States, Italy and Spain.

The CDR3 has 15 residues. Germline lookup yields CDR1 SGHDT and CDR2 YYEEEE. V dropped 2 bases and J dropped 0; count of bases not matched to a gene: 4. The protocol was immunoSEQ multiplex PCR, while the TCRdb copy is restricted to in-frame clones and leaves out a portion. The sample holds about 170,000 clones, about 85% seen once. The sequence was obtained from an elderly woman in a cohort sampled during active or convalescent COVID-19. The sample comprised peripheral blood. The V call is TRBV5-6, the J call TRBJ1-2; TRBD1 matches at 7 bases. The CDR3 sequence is CASSFPGQTNYGYTF. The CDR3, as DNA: TGTGCCAGCAGCTTTCCGGGACAGACTAACTATGGCTACACCTTC.